This record covers a single T cell receptor beta chain. In its sample, this clone was seen once. The antigen this receptor binds is unknown. No base qualities exist here, and no much larger clone lies one base off it. Donors were healthy HIV-negative adults with no recently reported acute infections or vaccinations. Every donor was a Caucasian adult residing in Nashville, Tennessee, USA. CD4+ T cells were enriched by magnetic negative selection; naive cells were then positively selected on CD45RA, and the negative fraction formed the memory subset. Blood was collected by leukapheresis, and PBMCs were isolated by Ficoll-Histopaque density gradient centrifugation and then cryopreserved in liquid nitrogen vapor phase. Purity and quantity of every magnetically sorted T cell population were checked by analytical flow cytometry. Each sorted fraction had its genomic DNA isolated and then quantified by UV absorbance on a Nanodrop 2000c.

Using the deep immunoSEQ assay, TCR CDR3 regions were amplified from genomic DNA by multiplex PCR. Genomic DNA extracted from each cell subset was distributed evenly over all wells of several immunoSEQ 96-well plates, and each plate served as one replicate. For sorted subsets, each replicate PCR was loaded with about 200 ng genomic DNA, equivalent to 30,000 or so T cell genomes. The purified libraries were quantified using a Qubit 3.0 fluorometer, sized with a Bioanalyzer 2100, and then quantified again using the KAPA Library Quantification kit. Every immunoSEQ 96-well plate was sequenced on a dedicated single-read 150-cycle Illumina NextSeq 550 flow cell. Under the source paper's analysis protocol: Because the immunoSEQ output held only junctional sequences and lacked quality scores, the filtering could not match the filtering applied to full-length reads. Sequences were annotated with PyIR, a Python wrapper for IgBLAST v1.9, and V/J genes and CDR3 were assigned using IMGT germline references. Any read was removed if the V/J assignment was weak (E-value above 1e-6), the CDR3 was missing, or the read contained stop codons, out-of-frame junctions, or ambiguous translated residues. V3J clonotypes were defined as sequences sharing the same inferred V gene, J gene, and CDR3 amino acid sequence. To compute the percentage overlap between repertoires, the number of shared unique clonotypes was divided by the size of the smaller repertoire. RTK rarefaction, the Chao1 estimator, and Recon v2.1 estimates of unobserved clonotypes were used to assess repertoire richness. Generation probabilities for all TCRbeta clonotypes obtained by the gDNA method from a few donors were computed using OLGA. In its TCRdb copy, this immuneACCESS table keeps in-frame sequences only and misses some clones. Where compared with another copy, unresolved V genes explain less than half of these, and the others have no known cause. V, J and clone size were drawn from that table, and D and trimming were deduced from the DNA. The sample records approximately 530,000 clones, 90% to 97% of which are singletons. Of the sample, 0.055% to 0.075% falls within the top ten clones.

Between the V and J ends, shortened by 1 base and 4 bases respectively, the junction contains 14 bases. The CDR3, cysteine through phenylalanine, is 16 amino acids long. The retained sequence is limited to the CDR3, 48 bases, with the frame set at the first base. According to the germline V gene, CDR1 reads MDHEN and CDR2 reads SYDVKM. The data are from a study of shared clonotypes between healthy human individuals (dated by TCRdb to 2018 to 2021). Background for the entire study: A few men and a couple of women, aged 18 to 49 years, made up the cohort. For each donor, CD4 naive and CD4 memory were each given three plates, CD8 naive was given two plates, and CD8 memory was given one plate. To estimate repertoire size and how much clonotypes are shared between individuals, the study performed deep sequencing of blood TCR repertoires from a few healthy adults. Libraries were prepared and TCR repertoires were sequenced by different laboratories using diverse techniques, in order to increase sequencing depth and limit assay-specific biases. Each donor's leukapheresis produced roughly between roughly 0.9 and 8.9 billion PBMCs. Summary of the overall study and its limitations: Pairwise subsampling led to the expectation that sequencing depth would affect the degree of clonotype sharing among donors. Sampling was restricted to blood, and TCR repertoires in tissues likely differ from the TCR repertoires found in blood. Compared with non-shared clonotypes, the clonotypes found in all four sorted-subset donors had higher generation probabilities. Because the study included a small number of donors, the genetic and exposure-history diversity represented was limited. Larger estimated clonotype richness was generally found for naive subsets than for memory subsets. Sharing across a few donors was observed for around 4.8% of naive CD4, over 3% of naive CD8, around 2.5% of memory CD4, and roughly 0.43% of memory CD8 clonotypes. Incomplete sequencing was indicated by rarefaction of sorted-subset datasets, despite the large sequencing depth.

Recombination connected TRBV28 to TRBJ1-5; the D gene cannot be resolved reliably. The sequenced sample was naive CD4+ T cells sorted from blood. The meaning of the sample's cell subset or site label: CD45RA+ positively selected. The receptor comes from a woman aged 30 to 39 in good health. The nucleotide sequence is given as TGTGCCAGCAGTTTATTTACCGCAGGTAGGAATCAGCCCCAGCATTTT. It translates to CASSLFTAGRNQPQHF.